These T cell receptor beta chains were read from a single sample in a study of cytomegalovirus exposure and HLA in healthy donors. Produced via immunoSEQ multiplex PCR; TCRdb's table is partial and in-frame only. The table includes around 190,000 clones, 86% detected once. Sequenced input: PBMCs. All receptors derive from a man younger than 40 in good health and CMV-seropositive. Each CDR3 is given with its conserved first and last residue. D genes are given only for firm matches. Some rows have no size entry. The others give once, few or many, or a class for an expanded clone.

size: many
V: TRBV5-1
J: TRBJ2-7
D: NA
length: 14
CDR3: CASSLALGSYEQYF
DNA: TGCGCCAGCAGCTTGGCGTTAGGAAGCTACGAGCAGTACTTC

size: NA
V: TRBV19
J: TRBJ1-5
D: TRBD1
length: 15
CDR3: CASSIGTGTIWPQHF
DNA: TGTGCCAGTAGTATAGGGACAGGGACTATCTGGCCCCAGCATTTT

size: NA
V: TRBV27
J: TRBJ2-4
D: NA
length: 13
CDR3: CAADPGGLSIQYF
DNA: TGTGCCGCGGACCCTGGGGGTCTGAGCATTCAGTACTTC

size: once
V: TRBV5-4
J: TRBJ1-1
D: TRBD1
length: 15
CDR3: CASSLFMTGQTEAFF
DNA: TGTGCCAGCAGCCTGTTCATGACAGGGCAGACTGAAGCTTTCTTT

size: NA
V: TRBV27
J: TRBJ2-4
D: NA
length: 18
CDR3: CASSRRLDTSLAKNIQYF
DNA: TGTGCCAGCAGTAGGAGATTGGACACTAGTTTAGCCAAAAACATTCAGTACTTC

size: NA
V: TRBV5-4
J: TRBJ2-2
D: TRBD2
length: 15
CDR3: CASSLPSGGGGELFF
DNA: TGTGCCAGCAGCTTGCCTAGCGGGGGTGGCGGGGAGCTGTTTTTT

size: once
V: TRBV4-1
J: TRBJ2-1
D: NA
length: 12
CDR3: CASSQVYNEQFF
DNA: TGCGCCAGCAGCCAAGTTTACAATGAGCAGTTCTTC

size: NA
V: TRBV28
J: TRBJ1-2
D: NA
length: 15
CDR3: CASTLVLGAQGGYTF
DNA: TGTGCCAGCACGCTAGTGTTGGGGGCGCAGGGTGGCTACACCTTC

size: NA
V: TRBV30
J: TRBJ2-5
D: NA
length: 17
CDR3: CAWSVLTGVRVLETQYF
DNA: TGTGCCTGGAGTGTACTCACCGGGGTCCGTGTACTGGAGACCCAGTACTTC

size: once
V: TRBV2
J: TRBJ1-6
D: NA
length: 16
CDR3: CASSETSSSYNSPLHF
DNA: TGTGCCAGCAGTGAAACTTCCAGCTCCTATAATTCACCCCTCCACTTT

size: NA
V: TRBV7-6
J: TRBJ2-7
D: TRBD2
length: 16
CDR3: CASSLGVAGASYEQYF
DNA: TGTGCCAGCAGCTTAGGGGTAGCGGGGGCGTCCTACGAGCAGTACTTC

size: once
V: TRBV11-2
J: TRBJ1-2
D: NA
length: 16
CDR3: CASSPTGGDPNYGYTF
DNA: TGTGCCAGCAGCCCGACTGGGGGGGATCCTAACTATGGCTACACCTTC

size: NA
V: TRBV7-2
J: TRBJ2-2
D: NA
length: 14
CDR3: CASSLETNTGELFF
DNA: TGTGCCAGCAGCTTAGAGACGAACACCGGGGAGCTGTTTTTT

size: few
V: TRBV7-9
J: TRBJ1-5
D: NA
length: 16
CDR3: CASSNGILGGGQPQHF
DNA: TGTGCCAGCAGTAATGGGATTCTGGGAGGAGGTCAGCCCCAGCATTTT

size: NA
V: TRBV5-4
J: TRBJ1-2
D: NA
length: 15
CDR3: CASSPPAGSSYGYTF
DNA: TGTGCCAGCAGCCCCCCGGCAGGGAGTAGCTATGGCTACACCTTC

size: NA
V: TRBV11-2
J: TRBJ2-7
D: NA
length: 12
CDR3: CASSSSGGQPYF
DNA: TGTGCCAGCAGCTCCTCCGGGGGTCAGCCGTACTTC

size: NA
V: TRBV18
J: TRBJ2-1
D: NA
length: 15
CDR3: CASAIRDRTYNEQFF
DNA: TGTGCCAGTGCCATCCGGGACCGGACCTACAATGAGCAGTTCTTC

size: few
V: TRBV4-1
J: TRBJ2-4
D: TRBD2
length: 14
CDR3: CASSQGLVGNIQYF
DNA: TGCGCCAGCAGCCAGGGACTAGTTGGAAACATTCAGTACTTC

size: once
V: TRBV5-6
J: TRBJ1-5
D: NA
length: 14
CDR3: CASSLGTARVPQHF
DNA: TGTGCCAGCAGCTTGGGGACGGCAAGGGTGCCCCAGCATTTT

size: NA
V: TRBV19
J: TRBJ1-6
D: NA
length: 14
CDR3: CASSITGSNSPLHF
DNA: TGTGCCAGTAGTATCACCGGCTCGAATTCACCCCTCCACTTT

size: NA
V: TRBV28
J: TRBJ1-4
D: TRBD1
length: 14
CDR3: CASSAGTGIEKLFF
DNA: TGTGCCAGCAGTGCCGGGACAGGGATTGAAAAACTGTTTTTT

size: NA
V: TRBV29-1
J: TRBJ2-1
D: NA
length: 10
CDR3: CSVGRNEQFF
DNA: TGCAGCGTAGGCCGTAATGAGCAGTTCTTC

size: NA
V: TRBV15
J: TRBJ2-1
D: NA
length: 13
CDR3: CATKDGSYNEQFF
DNA: TGTGCCACAAAGGACGGCTCCTACAATGAGCAGTTCTTC